This T cell receptor (beta chain) was found in a study of molecular identifiers for immune sequencing clone quantification. Each CDR3 protein is one row after TCRdb ran MiXCR on the PCR reads. The sample yields approximately 97,000 distinct CDR3 sequences, about 35% seen once. V was shortened by 3 bases and J by 8 bases, with 20 bases between the two germline ends. CDR1 and CDR2 from the germline V gene are MDHEN and SYDVKM. The length of the CDR3 is 16 residues. This clonotype was seen only a few times. Preparation of naive CD8 libraries involved roughly 18,000 to 1,100,000 sorted cells and 10%, 30% or 50% RNA.

The sequencing input was naive CD8+ T cells from blood, with Jurkat cell RNA spiked in. Sample subset: FACS-sorted CD8+CD4-CCR7+CD45RA+ naive T cells. This sequence was found in a human donor in good health. Some libraries in this study had Jurkat cell RNA spiked in. The chain joins TRBV28 to TRBJ2-1, with a weak D call TRBD2 (5 bases). CDR3 loop: CASSFQNSAPFDEQFF. DNA of the CDR3: TGTGCCAGCAGTTTTCAAAATAGCGCCCCGTTCGATGAGCAGTTCTTC.